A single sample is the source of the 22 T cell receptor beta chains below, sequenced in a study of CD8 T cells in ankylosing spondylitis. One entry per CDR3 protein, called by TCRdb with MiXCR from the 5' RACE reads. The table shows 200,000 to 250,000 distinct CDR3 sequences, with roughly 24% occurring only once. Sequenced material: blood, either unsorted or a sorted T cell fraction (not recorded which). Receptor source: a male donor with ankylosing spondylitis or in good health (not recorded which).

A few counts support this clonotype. In DNA form, the CDR3 reads TGCGCCAGCAGCTTGGGGGGACAAACAGAGACCCAGTACTTC. This sequence encodes CASSLGGQTETQYF. The V call is TRBV5-1, the J call TRBJ2-5, with D possibly TRBD1 on 6 matching bases. V was shortened by 0 bases and J by 4 bases, with 10 bases between the two germline ends. The CDR3 has 14 amino acids. The germline V gene encodes CDR1 SGHRS and CDR2 YFSETQ.

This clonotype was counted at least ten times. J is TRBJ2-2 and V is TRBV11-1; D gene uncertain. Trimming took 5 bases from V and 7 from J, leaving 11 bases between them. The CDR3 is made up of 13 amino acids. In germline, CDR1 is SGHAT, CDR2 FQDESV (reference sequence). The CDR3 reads CASSPYQSGELFF. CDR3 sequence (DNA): TGTGCCAGCAGCCCCTATCAGAGCGGGGAGCTGTTTTTT.

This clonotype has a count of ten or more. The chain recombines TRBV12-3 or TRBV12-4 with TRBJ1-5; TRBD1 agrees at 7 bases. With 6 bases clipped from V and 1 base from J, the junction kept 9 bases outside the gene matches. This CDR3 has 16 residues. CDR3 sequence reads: CASSPTQGESNQPQHF. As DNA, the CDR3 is TGTGCCAGCAGCCCCACCCAGGGGGAGAGCAATCAGCCCCAGCATTTT.

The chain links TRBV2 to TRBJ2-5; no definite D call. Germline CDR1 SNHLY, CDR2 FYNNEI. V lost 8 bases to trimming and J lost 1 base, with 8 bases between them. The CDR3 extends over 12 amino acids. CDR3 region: CASGSLQETQYF. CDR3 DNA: TGTGCCAGCGGTTCTCTCCAAGAGACCCAGTACTTC.

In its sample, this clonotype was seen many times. The CDR3 region has the DNA TGCAGTGCTACTCGGATGAACACTGAAGCTTTCTTT. Protein sequence: CSATRMNTEAFF. V and J are TRBV20-1 and TRBJ1-1; D remains unclear. V gave up 4 bases and J gave up 0 bases, with 6 bases separating them. In germline, CDR1 is DFQATT, CDR2 SNEGSKA (reference sequence). The CDR3 extends over 12 amino acids.

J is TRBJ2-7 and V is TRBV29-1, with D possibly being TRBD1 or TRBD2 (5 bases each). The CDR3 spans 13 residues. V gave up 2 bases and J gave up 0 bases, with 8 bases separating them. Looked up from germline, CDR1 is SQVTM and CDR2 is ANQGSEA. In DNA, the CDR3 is TGCAGCGTTGAAACGGGGACCTCCTACGAGCAGTACTTC. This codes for CSVETGTSYEQYF.

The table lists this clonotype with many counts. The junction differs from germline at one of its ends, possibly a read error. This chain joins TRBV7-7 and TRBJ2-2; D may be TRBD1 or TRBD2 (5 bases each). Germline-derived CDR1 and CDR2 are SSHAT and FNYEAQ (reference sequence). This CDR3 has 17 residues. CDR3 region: CASSGMGPRLRSGELFF. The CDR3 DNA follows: TGTGCTAGCAGCGGAATGGGACCCCGCCTCCGGTCGGGGGAGCTGTTTTTT.

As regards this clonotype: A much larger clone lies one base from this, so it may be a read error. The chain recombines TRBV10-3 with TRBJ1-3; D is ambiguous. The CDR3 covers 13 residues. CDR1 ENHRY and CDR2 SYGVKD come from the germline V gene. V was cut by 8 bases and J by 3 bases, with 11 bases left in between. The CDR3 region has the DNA TGTGCCATCCAGAACGGGGATGGAAACACCATATATTTT. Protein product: CAIQNGDGNTIYF.

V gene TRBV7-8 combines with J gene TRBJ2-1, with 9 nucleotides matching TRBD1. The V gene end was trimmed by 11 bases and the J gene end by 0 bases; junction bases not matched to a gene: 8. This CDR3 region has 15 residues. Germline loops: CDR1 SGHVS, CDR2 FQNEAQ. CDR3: CAWLDRGSSYNEQFF. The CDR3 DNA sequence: TGTGCCTGGCTGGACAGGGGAAGCTCCTACAATGAGCAGTTCTTC.

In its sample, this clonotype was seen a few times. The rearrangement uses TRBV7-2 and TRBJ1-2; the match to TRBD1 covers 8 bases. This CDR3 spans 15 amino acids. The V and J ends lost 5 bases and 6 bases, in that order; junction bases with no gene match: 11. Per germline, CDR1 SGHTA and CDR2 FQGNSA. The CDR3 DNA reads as TGTGCCAGCAGCCCCGCAGGGGGCGCGGTGAATGGCTACACCTTC. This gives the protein CASSPAGGAVNGYTF.

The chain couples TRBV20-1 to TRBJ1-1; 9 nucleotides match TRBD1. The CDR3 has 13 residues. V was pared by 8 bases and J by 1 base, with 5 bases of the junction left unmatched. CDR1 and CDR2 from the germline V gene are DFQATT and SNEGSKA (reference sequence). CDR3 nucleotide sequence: TGCAGTTTTCCGGGACAGGGGAACACTGAAGCTTTCTTT. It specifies CSFPGQGNTEAFF.

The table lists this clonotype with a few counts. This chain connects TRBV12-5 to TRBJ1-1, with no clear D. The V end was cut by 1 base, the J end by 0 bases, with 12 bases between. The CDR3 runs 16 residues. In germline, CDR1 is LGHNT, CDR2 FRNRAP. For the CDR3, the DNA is TGTGCTAGTGGTTTGGCATACTTAACAGTGAACACTGAAGCTTTCTTT. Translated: CASGLAYLTVNTEAFF.

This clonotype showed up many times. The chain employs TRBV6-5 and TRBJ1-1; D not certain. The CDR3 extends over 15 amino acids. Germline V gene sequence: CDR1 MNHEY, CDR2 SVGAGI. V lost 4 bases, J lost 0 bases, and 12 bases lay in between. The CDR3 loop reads CASSSRRTMNTEAFF. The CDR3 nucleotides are TGTGCCAGCAGTTCTCGGCGGACGATGAACACTGAAGCTTTCTTT.

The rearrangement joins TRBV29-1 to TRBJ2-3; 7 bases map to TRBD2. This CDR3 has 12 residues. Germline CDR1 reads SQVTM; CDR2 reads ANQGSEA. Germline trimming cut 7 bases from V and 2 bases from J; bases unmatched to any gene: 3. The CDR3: CSAAGTTDTQYF. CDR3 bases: TGCAGCGCAGCGGGAACCACAGATACGCAGTATTTT.

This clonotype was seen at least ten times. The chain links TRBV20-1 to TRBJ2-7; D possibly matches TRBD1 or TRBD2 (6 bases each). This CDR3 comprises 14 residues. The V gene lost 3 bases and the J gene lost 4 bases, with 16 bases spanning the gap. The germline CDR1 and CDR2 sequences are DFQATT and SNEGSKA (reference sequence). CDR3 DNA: TGCAGTGCTAGTGAGCTTGGGGGGCTATACGAGCAGTACTTC. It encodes CSASELGGLYEQYF.

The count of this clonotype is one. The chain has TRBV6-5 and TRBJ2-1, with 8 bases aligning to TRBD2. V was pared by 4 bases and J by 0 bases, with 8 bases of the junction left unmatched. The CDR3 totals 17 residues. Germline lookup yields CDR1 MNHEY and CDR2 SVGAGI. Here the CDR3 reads CASSSLSSGYSYNEQFF. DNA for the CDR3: TGTGCCAGCAGTTCCTTGTCTAGCGGGTACTCCTACAATGAGCAGTTCTTC.

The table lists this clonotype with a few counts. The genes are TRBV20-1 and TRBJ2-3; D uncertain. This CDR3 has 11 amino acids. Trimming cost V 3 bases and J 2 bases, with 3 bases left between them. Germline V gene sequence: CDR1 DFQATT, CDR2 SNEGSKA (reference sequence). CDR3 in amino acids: CSARVTDTQYF. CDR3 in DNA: TGCAGTGCTAGGGTCACAGATACGCAGTATTTT.

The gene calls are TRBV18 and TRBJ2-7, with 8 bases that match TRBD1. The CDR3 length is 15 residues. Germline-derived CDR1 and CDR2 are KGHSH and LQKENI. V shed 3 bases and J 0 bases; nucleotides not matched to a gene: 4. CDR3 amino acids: CASSPDRVSSYEQYF. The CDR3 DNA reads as TGTGCCAGCTCACCGGACAGGGTAAGCTCCTACGAGCAGTACTTC.

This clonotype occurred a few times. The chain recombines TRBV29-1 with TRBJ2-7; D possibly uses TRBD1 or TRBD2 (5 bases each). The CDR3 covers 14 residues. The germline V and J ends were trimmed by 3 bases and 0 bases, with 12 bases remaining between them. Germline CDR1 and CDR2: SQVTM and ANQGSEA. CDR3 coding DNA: TGCAGCGTTGAGAGCCGGGACCCCTCCTACGAGCAGTACTTC. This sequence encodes CSVESRDPSYEQYF.

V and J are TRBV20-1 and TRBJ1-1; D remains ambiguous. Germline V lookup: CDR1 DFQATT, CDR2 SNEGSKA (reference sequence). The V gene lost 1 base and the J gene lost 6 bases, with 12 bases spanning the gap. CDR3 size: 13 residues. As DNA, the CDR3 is TGCAGTGCTAGAGTGGGAATCCACGCTGAAGCTTTCTTT. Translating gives CSARVGIHAEAFF.

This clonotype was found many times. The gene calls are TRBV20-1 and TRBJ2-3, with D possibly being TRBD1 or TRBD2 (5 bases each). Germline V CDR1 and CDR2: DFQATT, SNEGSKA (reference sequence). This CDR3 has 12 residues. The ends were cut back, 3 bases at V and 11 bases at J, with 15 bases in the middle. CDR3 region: CSARPGPQGQYF. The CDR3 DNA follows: TGCAGTGCTAGGCCGGGACCCCAGGGGCAGTATTTT.

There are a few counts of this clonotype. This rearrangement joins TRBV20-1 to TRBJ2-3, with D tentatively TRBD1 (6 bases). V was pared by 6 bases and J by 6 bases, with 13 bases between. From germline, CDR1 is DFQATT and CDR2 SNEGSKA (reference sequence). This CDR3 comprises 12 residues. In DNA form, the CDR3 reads TGCAGTGCCCCGCTAAGGGGGGATACGCAGTATTTT. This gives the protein CSAPLRGDTQYF.